The subject of this entry is one T cell receptor (beta chain). The germline gives CDR1 SGHTA, CDR2 FQGTGA. The CDR3 is 15 residues long. The V segment lost 3 bases and the J segment 9 bases; nucleotides outside the gene matches: 8. The sample belongs to a study of T-cell reconstitution after alpha-beta-depleted transplantation in children. Unique molecular identifiers tagged the TCRbeta library. TCRdb re-called the PCR reads through MiXCR, storing one row per CDR3 protein. The profile shows hundreds of thousands of distinct CDR3 sequences, 13% of them singletons. The sample here was PBMCs, mostly from graft donor cells, taken 360 days after TCRalphabeta/CD19-depleted stem cell transplant. This TCR derives from a male patient between 10 and 17 years old who had a stem cell transplant for acute myeloid leukemia, so the T cells may come from the graft donor. The chain recombines TRBV7-3 with TRBJ2-1, with TRBD2 matching over 10 bases. CDR3 region: CASSFSLAGEGEQFF. In DNA, the CDR3 is TGTGCCAGCAGCTTTAGTCTAGCGGGAGAGGGTGAGCAGTTCTTC.